The 5 T cell receptor beta chains listed next were all sequenced from one sample in a study of T-cell reconstitution after alpha-beta-depleted transplantation in children. Unique molecular identifiers featured in how the TCRbeta library was prepared. TCRdb passed the PCR reads through MiXCR, listing each CDR3 protein once. The data hold roughly 790,000 distinct CDR3 sequences, with roughly 15% observed a single time. Here the sequenced sample was PBMCs, mostly from graft donor cells, taken 360 days after TCRalphabeta/CD19-depleted stem cell transplant. The receptors stem from a male patient younger than 18 who had a stem cell transplant for acute lymphoblastic leukemia, so the T cells may come from the graft donor.

The chain couples TRBV5-1 to TRBJ2-7; no reliable D call. CDR1 is SGHRS and CDR2 is YFSETQ in the germline V gene. The CDR3 contains 15 residues. The V end lost 0 bases, the J end lost 1 base, and 11 bases lay between the germline ends. CDR3 region: CASSLVQRSSYEQYF. The CDR3 region has the DNA TGCGCCAGCAGCTTGGTTCAGCGAAGTTCCTACGAGCAGTACTTC.

This clonotype was seen only a few times. This rearrangement joins TRBV6-1 to TRBJ1-3; perhaps TRBD1 as D (5 bases). Per germline, CDR1 MNHNS and CDR2 SASEGT. V was pared by 6 bases and J by 4 bases, with 13 bases between. This CDR3 contains 14 residues. As DNA, the CDR3 is TGTGCCAGCAGGCCGGGGACGCAAGGAAACACCATATATTTT. Residues: CASRPGTQGNTIYF.

This clonotype was observed a few times. V is TRBV28 and J is TRBJ2-5; no clear D gene. V was trimmed by 7 bases and J by 4 bases, leaving 22 bases between them. This CDR3 region has 16 residues. The germline V gene encodes CDR1 MDHEN and CDR2 SYDVKM. CDR3 DNA: TGTGCCAGCATCAAAGGGCTGGTACCCACTCGAGAGACCCAGTACTTC. This gives the protein CASIKGLVPTRETQYF.

The chain recombines TRBV2 with TRBJ2-1; 9 positions agree with TRBD1. Trimming cost V 7 bases and J 7 bases; bases outside gene matches: 11. This CDR3 region has 15 residues. Germline V gene lookup returns CDR1 SNHLY and CDR2 FYNNEI. The CDR3 is CASNQQGAVGNEQFF. DNA for the CDR3: TGTGCCAGCAATCAACAGGGGGCAGTAGGGAATGAGCAGTTCTTC.

This clonotype has a handful of counts. The rearrangement links TRBV7-9 to TRBJ1-4, with TRBD1 matching 10 bases. CDR1 and CDR2 (germline): SEHNR, FQNEAQ (reference sequence). Trimming at V came to 6 bases and at J to 8 bases, leaving 0 bases not matched to a gene. CDR3 size: 12 residues. CDR3 sequence reads: CASRDRGEKLFF. The CDR3 DNA sequence: TGTGCCAGCAGGGACAGGGGGGAAAAACTGTTTTTT. Full variable domain (outside the CDR3, taken from reference TRBV7-9 and TRBJ1-4): DTGVSQNPRHKITKRGQNVTFRCDPISEHNRLYWYRQTLGQGPEFLTYFQNEAQLEKSRLLSDRFSAERPKGSFSTLEIQRTEQGDSAMYLCASRDRGEKLFFGSGTQLSVL.